The clone carrying this TCR beta chain has just a few counts. Antigen unknown. It was with 60 Vbeta and 13 Jbeta primers that the PCR ran. The data were produced by immunoSEQ multiplex PCR, yet TCRdb's version contains in-frame clones alone and is incomplete. The sample consists of 100,000 to 150,000 clones, 8% to 9.5% of them appearing once. These data are taken from a study of cytomegalovirus exposure and HLA in healthy donors. The V end was cut by 2 bases, the J end by 7 bases, with 6 bases between. The germline V gene encodes CDR1 WSHSY and CDR2 SAAADI. This CDR3 has 13 residues. Whole-study findings and limits: In a later analysis, donors in an Asian-associated ancestry cluster reportedly had fewer N-insertions in productive TCRs than the cohort mean. Among the most significant clusters, several appeared linked to common viral pathogens in a later analysis.

The TCR sequence derives from a man aged 35 to 55 in good health and CMV-seronegative. The genes are TRBV10-2 and TRBJ1-6; D is unresolved. What was sequenced was PBMCs. Here the CDR3 reads CASSEDGNSPLHF. CDR3 nucleotides: TGCGCCAGCAGTGAGGACGGGAATTCACCCCTCCACTTT.